Here is one TCR beta chain with its context. The antigen it recognizes is unknown. Base qualities are missing; no much larger clone stands one base away. The data derive from a study of blood T cell repertoires in COVID-19 (dated by TCRdb to the early 2020s). Background on the whole study: Samples covering the acute and convalescent phases of COVID-19 were provided by collaborators in the United States, Italy and Spain. The prospective study material was composed of cDNA or gDNA derived from T cells, B-cell-depleted T cells, or PBMCs. The dataset comprised deeply sampled blood TCRbeta repertoires from subjects exposed to, actively infected with, or recovered from COVID-19. A freely available public database, intended as a resource for researchers studying the immune response to SARS-CoV-2, is where the repertoires were released. The samples were drawn from the first 160 participants of the ongoing ImmuneRACE study and from over 950 subjects provided by 6 global collaborators. Nearly every sample came with metadata listing a de-identified subject ID, COVID-19 status, age in years and sex. HLA class I and class II types, where available, came from metadata supplied by the sample provider rather than from assay-based typing.

Beyond this particular receptor, the publication reports: How much clinical and demographic metadata was included differed by source and by participant, and the metadata was provided uncurated.

The immunoSEQ Assay, a bias-controlled multiplex PCR, was used to amplify TCRbeta CDR3 regions from genomic DNA. Regarding the original processing steps: Within the assay, amplification of reference gene primers was used to estimate how many nucleated cells each sample contained. To quantify the absolute abundance of each unique TCRbeta CDR3 rearrangement, sequence reads were collapsed and filtered. Productive Simpson clonality was computed per sample as the square root of Simpson's diversity index over productive rearrangements. The clones in this table, taken by TCRdb from immuneACCESS, are in-frame only. Not every clone is retained; where verified, under half of the shortfall comes from an unresolved V gene, and the cause of the rest is unknown. V, J and clone size derive from that table, while D and trimming were established from the DNA sequence. The sample profile shows roughly 140,000 clones; roughly 80% of them were found once. Jointly, the top ten make up 3% to 4.5% of the sample.

The CDR3 runs 16 residues from the cysteine to the phenylalanine. CDR3 DNA only is kept here, 48 bases in frame from base 1. V trim: 4 bases; J trim: 3 bases; unmatched bases: 3. CDR1 and CDR2, looked up from the germline V gene, are ENHRY and SYGVKD. Samples from volunteer blood donors who had recovered from COVID-19 were contributed by a second Seattle source. Each collaborating institution followed its own protocols to collect whole blood in K2EDTA tubes. For TCRbeta analysis, collaborator samples were shipped as frozen whole blood, as isolated PBMCs, or as DNA extracted from either sample type. This sequence originates from a man aged 70-80 years who had recovered from COVID-19. The sequenced sample was peripheral blood. Recombination joined TRBV10-3 with TRBJ2-3; 14 of the junction bases match TRBD2. The sequence in DNA is TGTGCCATCAGTGGGGGACTAGCGGGAGATACAGATACGCAGTATTTT. Its protein product is CAISGGLAGDTDTQYF.